The present TCR beta chain was sequenced within a study of blood T cells in healthy people across ages. Then a second PCR, running roughly 7 to 11 cycles, was carried out with a sample-barcoded 5' primer and a J-beta primer mix. All samples yielded 3 million or more CDR3-containing paired-end reads. Via MiXCR, TCRdb re-called the 5' RACE reads, giving one row per CDR3 protein. This sample has 600,000 to 850,000 distinct CDR3 sequences, with 25% found just once. General observations from the study: Older age coincided with a roughly linear decline in TCR beta diversity per million T cells.

This clonotype showed up just a few times. What it binds is not known. These data were also reused for a study on T cells of mothers and their children. Per that study: Detection of persistent microchimeric T cell clones did not occur.

This receptor was taken from a boy between 10 and 17 years old in good health. The sequenced sample consisted of blood.

CDR3 residues: CASSRTIQETQYF. CDR3 nucleotides: TGCGCCAGCAGTCGGACTATTCAAGAGACCCAGTACTTC. This chain links TRBV10-1 with TRBJ2-5; D possibly corresponds to TRBD2 (6 bases). V shed 5 bases and J shed 2 bases, with 9 bases lying between them. The CDR3 extends over 13 amino acids. Germline CDR1 reads WNHNN; CDR2 reads SYGVQD (reference sequence).